The entry below gives a single TCR beta chain sequence along with its context. This specimen comes from a study of control samples from healthy donors and cancer patients. Clones were read by immunoSEQ multiplex PCR, and TCRdb kept only the in-frame ones, dropping some. The sample has about 99,000 clones; around nine tenths are singletons. Trimming stripped 6 bases from V and 2 bases from J, with 19 bases between. In germline, CDR1 is KGHSH, CDR2 LQKENI. This CDR3 contains 16 residues. This chain connects TRBV18 to TRBJ2-5; D may be TRBD1 (6 bases). Sequenced input: PBMCs. This sequence was found in a man between 60 and 75 years old with lung cancer. The CDR3 spells CASSSAPTGLQETQYF. The CDR3 DNA sequence: TGTGCCAGCTCCTCGGCCCCGACAGGCTTACAAGAGACCCAGTACTTC. The entire variable domain, with the rest obtained from reference TRBV18 and TRBJ2-5, is as follows: NAGVMQNPRHLVRRRGQEARLRCSPMKGHSHVYWYRQLPEEGLKFMVYLQKENIIDESGMPKERFSAEFPKEGPSILRIQQVVRGDSAAYFCASSSAPTGLQETQYFGPGTRLLVL.